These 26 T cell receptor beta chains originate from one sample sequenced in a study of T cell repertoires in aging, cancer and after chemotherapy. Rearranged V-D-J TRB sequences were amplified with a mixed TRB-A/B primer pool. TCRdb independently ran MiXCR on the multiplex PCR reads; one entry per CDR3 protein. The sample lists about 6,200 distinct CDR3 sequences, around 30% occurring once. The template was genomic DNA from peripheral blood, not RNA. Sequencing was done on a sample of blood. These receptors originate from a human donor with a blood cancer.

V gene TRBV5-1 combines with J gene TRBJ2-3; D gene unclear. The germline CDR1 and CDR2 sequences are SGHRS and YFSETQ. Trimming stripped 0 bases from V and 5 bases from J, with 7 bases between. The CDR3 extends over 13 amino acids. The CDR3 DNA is TGCGCCAGCAGCTTGGAGGTGCAAGATACGCAGTATTTT. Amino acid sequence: CASSLEVQDTQYF.

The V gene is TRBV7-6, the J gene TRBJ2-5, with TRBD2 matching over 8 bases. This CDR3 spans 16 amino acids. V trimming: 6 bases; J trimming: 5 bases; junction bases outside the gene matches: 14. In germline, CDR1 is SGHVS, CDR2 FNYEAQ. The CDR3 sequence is CASRTRTSRGSETQYF. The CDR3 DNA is TGTGCCAGCAGAACCCGGACTAGCCGGGGGTCGGAGACCCAGTACTTC.

The CDR3 DNA follows: TGTGCCATCAGTGTTGGGGAGTATTTGAATGAGCAGTTCTTC. Translating gives CAISVGEYLNEQFF. The genes are TRBV10-3 and TRBJ2-1; TRBD2 might be the D (5 bases). This CDR3 contains 14 residues. Germline CDR1 ENHRY, CDR2 SYGVKD. The V end lost 4 bases, the J end lost 7 bases, and 14 bases lay between the germline ends.

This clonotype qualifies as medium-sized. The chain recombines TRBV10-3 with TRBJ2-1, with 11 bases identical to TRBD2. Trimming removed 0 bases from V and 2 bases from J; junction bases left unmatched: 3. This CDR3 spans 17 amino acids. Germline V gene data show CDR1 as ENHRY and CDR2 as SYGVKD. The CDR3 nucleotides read TGTGCCATCAGTGAGTCGTTTAGCGGGAGGGCCTACAATGAGCAGTTCTTC. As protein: CAISESFSGRAYNEQFF.

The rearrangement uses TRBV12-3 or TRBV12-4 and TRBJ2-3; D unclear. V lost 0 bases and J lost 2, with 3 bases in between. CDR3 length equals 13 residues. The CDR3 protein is CASSLAFTDTQYF. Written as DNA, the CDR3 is TGTGCCAGCAGTTTAGCCTTCACAGATACGCAGTATTTT.

As DNA, the CDR3 is TGTGCCAGCAGTTTCGGGGACGGACCCTACGAGCAGTACTTC. It codes for CASSFGDGPYEQYF. This rearrangement joins TRBV28 to TRBJ2-7, with D possibly being TRBD1 or TRBD2 (5 bases each). Germline-derived CDR1 and CDR2 are MDHEN and SYDVKM. The CDR3 contains 14 residues. The ends were cut back, 3 bases at V and 2 bases at J, with 11 bases in the middle.

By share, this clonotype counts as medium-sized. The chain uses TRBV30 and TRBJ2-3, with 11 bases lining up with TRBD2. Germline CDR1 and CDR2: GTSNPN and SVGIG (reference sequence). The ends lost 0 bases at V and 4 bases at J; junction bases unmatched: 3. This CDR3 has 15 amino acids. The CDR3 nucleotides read TGTGCCTGGAGTGTGGATAGCGGGAGGGCAGATACGCAGTATTTT. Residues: CAWSVDSGRADTQYF.

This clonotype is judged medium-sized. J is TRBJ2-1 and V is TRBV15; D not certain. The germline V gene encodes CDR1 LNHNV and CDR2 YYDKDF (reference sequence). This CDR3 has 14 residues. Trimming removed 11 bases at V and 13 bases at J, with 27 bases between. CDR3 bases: TGTGCCTCAGCAGATGGCCACGCTACAATGATCCAGTTCTTC. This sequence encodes CASADGHATMIQFF.

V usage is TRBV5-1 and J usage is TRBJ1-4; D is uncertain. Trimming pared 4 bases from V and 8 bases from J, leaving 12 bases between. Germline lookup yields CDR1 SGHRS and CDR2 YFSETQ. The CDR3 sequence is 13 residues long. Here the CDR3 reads CASSRATGEKLFF. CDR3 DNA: TGCGCCAGCAGCCGCGCGACGGGGGAAAAACTGTTTTTT.

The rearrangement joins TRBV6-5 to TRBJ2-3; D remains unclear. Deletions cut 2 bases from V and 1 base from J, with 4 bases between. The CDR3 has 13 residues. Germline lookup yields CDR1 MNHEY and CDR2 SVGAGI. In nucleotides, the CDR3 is TGTGCCAGCAGTTACACGGGCACAGATACGCAGTATTTT. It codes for CASSYTGTDTQYF.

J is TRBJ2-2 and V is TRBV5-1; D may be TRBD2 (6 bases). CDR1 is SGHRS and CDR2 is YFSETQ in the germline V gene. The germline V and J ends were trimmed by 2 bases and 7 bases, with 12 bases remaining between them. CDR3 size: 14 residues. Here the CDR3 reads CASSFWEEGGELFF. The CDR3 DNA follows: TGCGCCAGCAGCTTCTGGGAGGAGGGCGGGGAGCTGTTTTTT.

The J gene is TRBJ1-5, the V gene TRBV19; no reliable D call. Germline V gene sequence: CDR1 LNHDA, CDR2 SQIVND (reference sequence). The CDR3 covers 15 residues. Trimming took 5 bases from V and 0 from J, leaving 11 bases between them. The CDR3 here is CASSPRGNSNQPQHF. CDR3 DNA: TGTGCCAGTAGTCCCCGTGGCAATAGCAATCAGCCCCAGCATTTT.

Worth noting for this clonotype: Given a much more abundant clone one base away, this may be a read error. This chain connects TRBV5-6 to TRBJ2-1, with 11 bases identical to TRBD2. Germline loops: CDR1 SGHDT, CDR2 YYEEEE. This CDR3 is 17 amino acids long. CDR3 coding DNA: TGTGCCAGCAGCGTAGGACTAGCGGGCGTCTCCTACAATGTGCAGTTCTTC. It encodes CASSVGLAGVSYNVQFF.

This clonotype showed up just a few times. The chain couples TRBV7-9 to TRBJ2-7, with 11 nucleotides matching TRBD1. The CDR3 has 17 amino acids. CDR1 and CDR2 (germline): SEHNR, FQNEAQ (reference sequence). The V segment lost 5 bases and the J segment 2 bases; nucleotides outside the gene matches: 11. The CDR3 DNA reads TGTGCCAGCAGCCGACTAATCCGGGACAGGGGGACCTACGAGCAGTACTTC. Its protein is CASSRLIRDRGTYEQYF.

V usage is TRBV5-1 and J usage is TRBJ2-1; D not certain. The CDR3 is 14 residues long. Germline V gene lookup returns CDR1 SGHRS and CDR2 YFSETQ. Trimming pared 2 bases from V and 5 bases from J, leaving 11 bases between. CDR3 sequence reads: CASSLGGYNNEQFF. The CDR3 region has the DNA TGCGCCAGCAGCTTAGGCGGATACAACAATGAGCAGTTCTTC.

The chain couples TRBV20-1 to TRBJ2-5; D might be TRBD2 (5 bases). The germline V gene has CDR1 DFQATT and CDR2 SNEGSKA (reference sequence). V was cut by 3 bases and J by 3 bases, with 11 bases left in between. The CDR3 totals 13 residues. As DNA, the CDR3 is TGCAGTGCTAGCGAACTAGTAAAAGAGACCCAGTACTTC. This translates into CSASELVKETQYF.

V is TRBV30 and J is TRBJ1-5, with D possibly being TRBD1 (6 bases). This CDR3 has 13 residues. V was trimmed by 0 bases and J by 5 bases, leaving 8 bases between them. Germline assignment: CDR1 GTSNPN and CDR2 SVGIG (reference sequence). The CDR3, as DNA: TGTGCCTGGAGTGTACAGGGCTATCAGCCCCAGCATTTT. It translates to CAWSVQGYQPQHF.

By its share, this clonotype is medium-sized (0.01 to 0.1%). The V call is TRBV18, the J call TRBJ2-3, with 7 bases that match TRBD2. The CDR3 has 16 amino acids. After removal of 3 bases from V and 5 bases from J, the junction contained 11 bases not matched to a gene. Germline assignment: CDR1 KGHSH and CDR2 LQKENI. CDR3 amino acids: CASSPPGGSRGDTQYF. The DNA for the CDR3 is TGTGCCAGCTCACCCCCCGGCGGGAGCCGGGGAGATACGCAGTATTTT.

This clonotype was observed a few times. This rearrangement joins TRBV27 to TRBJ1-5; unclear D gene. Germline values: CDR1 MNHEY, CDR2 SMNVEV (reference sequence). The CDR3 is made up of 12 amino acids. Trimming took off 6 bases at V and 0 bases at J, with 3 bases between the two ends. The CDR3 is CASRDSNQPQHF. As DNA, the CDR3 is TGTGCCAGCAGGGATAGCAATCAGCCCCAGCATTTT.

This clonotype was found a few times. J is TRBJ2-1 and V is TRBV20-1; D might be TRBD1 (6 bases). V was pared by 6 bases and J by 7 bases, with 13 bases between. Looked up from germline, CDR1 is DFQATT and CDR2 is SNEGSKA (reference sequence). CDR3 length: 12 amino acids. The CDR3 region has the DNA TGCAGTGCCCGACACAGGGAGAATGAGCAGTTCTTC. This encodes CSARHRENEQFF.

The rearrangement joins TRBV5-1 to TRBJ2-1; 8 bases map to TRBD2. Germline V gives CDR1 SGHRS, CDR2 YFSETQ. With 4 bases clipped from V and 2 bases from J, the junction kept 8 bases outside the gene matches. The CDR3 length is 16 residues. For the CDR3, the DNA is TGCGCCAGCAGCCGTCGACTAGCGCAAACCTACAATGAGCAGTTCTTC. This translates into CASSRRLAQTYNEQFF.

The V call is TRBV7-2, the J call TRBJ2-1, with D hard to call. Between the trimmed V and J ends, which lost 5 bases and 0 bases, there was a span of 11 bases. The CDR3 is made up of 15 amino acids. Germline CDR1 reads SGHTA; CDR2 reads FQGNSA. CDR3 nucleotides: TGTGCCAGCAGCCTGGGCAGCTTCTCCTACAATGAGCAGTTCTTC. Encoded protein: CASSLGSFSYNEQFF.

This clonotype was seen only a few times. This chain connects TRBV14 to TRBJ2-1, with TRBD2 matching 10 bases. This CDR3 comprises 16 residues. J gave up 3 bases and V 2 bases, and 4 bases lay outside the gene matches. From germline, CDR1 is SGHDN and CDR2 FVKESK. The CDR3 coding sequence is TGTGCCAGCAGCCAACTAGCGGGAGATTTCTACAATGAGCAGTTCTTC. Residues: CASSQLAGDFYNEQFF.

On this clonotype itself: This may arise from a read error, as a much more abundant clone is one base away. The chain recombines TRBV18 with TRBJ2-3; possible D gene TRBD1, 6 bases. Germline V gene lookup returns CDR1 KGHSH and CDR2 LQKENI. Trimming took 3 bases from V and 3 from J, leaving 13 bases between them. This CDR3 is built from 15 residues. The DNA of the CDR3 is TGTGCCAGCTCACCGCCGGGACATAAGACAGATACGCAGTATTTT. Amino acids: CASSPPGHKTDTQYF. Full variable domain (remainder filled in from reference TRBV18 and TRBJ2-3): NAGVMQNPRHLVRRRGQEARLRCSPMKGHSHVYWYRQLPEEGLKFMVYLQKENIIDESGMPKERFSAEFPKEGPSILRIQQVVRGDSAAYFCASSPPGHKTDTQYFGPGTRLTVL.

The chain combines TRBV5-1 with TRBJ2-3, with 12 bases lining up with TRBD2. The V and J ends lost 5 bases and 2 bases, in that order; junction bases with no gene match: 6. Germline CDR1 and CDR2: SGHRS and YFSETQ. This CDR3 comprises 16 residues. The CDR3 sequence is CASRTGLAGYTDTQYF. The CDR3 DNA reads TGCGCCAGCAGGACCGGACTAGCGGGGTACACAGATACGCAGTATTTT. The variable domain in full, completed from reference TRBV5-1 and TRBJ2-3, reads KAGVTQTPRYLIKTRGQQVTLSCSPISGHRSVSWYQQTPGQGLQFLFEYFSETQRNKGNFPGRFSGRQFSNSRSEMNVSTLELGDSALYLCASRTGLAGYTDTQYFGPGTRLTVL.

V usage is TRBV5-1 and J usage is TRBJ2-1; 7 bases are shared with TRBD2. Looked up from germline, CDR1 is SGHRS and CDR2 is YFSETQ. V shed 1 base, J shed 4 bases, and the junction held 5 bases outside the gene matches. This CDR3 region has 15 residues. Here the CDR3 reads CASSLTGLPYNEQFF. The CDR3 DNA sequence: TGCGCCAGCAGCTTGACGGGACTACCTTACAATGAGCAGTTCTTC.